This T cell receptor (beta chain) came from a study of blood T cell repertoires in COVID-19. Across the whole study: Researchers got acute and convalescent COVID-19 samples from the United States, Italy and Spain. Sources were T cells, B-cell-depleted T cells, or PBMCs; the material itself was cDNA or gDNA.

Seattle patients were enrolled while actively infected and followed longitudinally. In the original workflow: Cell counts per sample came from amplifying reference gene primers. Clones were read by immunoSEQ multiplex PCR, and TCRdb kept only the in-frame ones, dropping some. From that table come the V and J calls and clone size; the DNA was used to work out D and trimming. The sample holds fewer than 700,000 clones; 85% to 90% are singletons and the top ten take 7.8%. Trimming stripped 4 bases from V and 4 bases from J, with 11 bases between. Per the germline V gene, CDR1 is SGHRS and CDR2 is YFSETQ. There are 13 residues in the CDR3.

The sample was peripheral blood. J is TRBJ1-1 and V is TRBV5-1; no reliable D call. The clonotype was recovered from a woman aged 45-59 years with COVID-19, enrolled during active disease. DNA of the CDR3: TGCGCCAGCAGCACCCGAGATCGCACTGAAGCTTTCTTT. It encodes CASSTRDRTEAFF.